This T cell receptor (beta chain) was sequenced during a study of T cells in Graves' hyperthyroidism and ophthalmopathy. Whole-study results and caveats: Most expanded thyroid clonotypes above 0.001 recurred in blood.

Amplification targeted TCR beta CDR3 regions from RNA transcripts. Using the HTBI primer set, a first-round RT-PCR was run on the TCR CDR3. MiXCR, applied by TCRdb to the multiplex PCR reads, yields one record per CDR3 protein. The sample records 600,000 to 850,000 distinct CDR3 sequences, around 20% being singletons. Patients aged 18 to 65 had newly diagnosed hyperthyroidism of under 2 months' duration. The study excluded patients with uncontrolled infection, other autoimmune disease, pregnancy or lactation. Each 10 ml fresh peripheral blood draw supplied the PBMCs. As concerns this clonotype: The antigen is unknown.

Trimming took off 5 bases at V and 2 bases at J, with 13 bases between the two ends. Germline CDR1 reads SEHNR; CDR2 reads FQNEAQ (reference sequence). This CDR3 has 14 residues. The chain recombines TRBV7-9 with TRBJ2-7; D is perhaps TRBD1 (6 bases). The TCR sequence derives from a woman aged 45 to 65 with Graves' hyperthyroidism that later progressed to Graves' ophthalmopathy. Specimen: blood. CDR3 sequence (DNA): TGTGCCAGCAGCCCCAGGGACAACCCCTACGAGCAGTACTTC. As protein: CASSPRDNPYEQYF.